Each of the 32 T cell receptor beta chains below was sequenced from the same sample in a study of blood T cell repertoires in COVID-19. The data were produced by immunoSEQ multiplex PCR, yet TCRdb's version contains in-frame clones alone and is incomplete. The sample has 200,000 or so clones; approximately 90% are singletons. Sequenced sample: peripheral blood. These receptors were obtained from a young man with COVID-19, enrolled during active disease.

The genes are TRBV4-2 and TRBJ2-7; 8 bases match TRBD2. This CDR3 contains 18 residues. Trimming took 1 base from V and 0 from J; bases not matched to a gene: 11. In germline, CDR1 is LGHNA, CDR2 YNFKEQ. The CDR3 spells CASSQAVVTGGISYEQYF. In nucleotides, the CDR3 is TGTGCCAGCAGCCAAGCGGTGGTTACGGGGGGGATCTCCTACGAGCAGTACTTC.

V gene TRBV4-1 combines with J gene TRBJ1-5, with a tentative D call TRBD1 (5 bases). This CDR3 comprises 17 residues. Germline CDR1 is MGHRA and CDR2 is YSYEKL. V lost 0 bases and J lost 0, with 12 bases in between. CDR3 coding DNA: TGCGCCAGCAGCCAAGAAGACAGCCGAAATAGCAATCAGCCCCAGCATTTT. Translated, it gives CASSQEDSRNSNQPQHF.

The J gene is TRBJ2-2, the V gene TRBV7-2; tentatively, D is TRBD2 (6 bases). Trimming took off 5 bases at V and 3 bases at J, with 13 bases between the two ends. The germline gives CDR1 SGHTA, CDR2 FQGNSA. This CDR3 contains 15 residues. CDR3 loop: CASSPGDSHTGELFF. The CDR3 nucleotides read TGTGCCAGCAGCCCGGGGGACTCGCACACCGGGGAGCTGTTTTTT.

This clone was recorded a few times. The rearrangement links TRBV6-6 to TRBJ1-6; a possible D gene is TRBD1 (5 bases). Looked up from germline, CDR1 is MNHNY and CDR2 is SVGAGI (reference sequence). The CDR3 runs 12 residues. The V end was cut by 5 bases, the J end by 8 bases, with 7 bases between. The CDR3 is CASSTGDSPLHF. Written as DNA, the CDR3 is TGTGCCAGCAGTACAGGAGATTCACCCCTCCACTTT.

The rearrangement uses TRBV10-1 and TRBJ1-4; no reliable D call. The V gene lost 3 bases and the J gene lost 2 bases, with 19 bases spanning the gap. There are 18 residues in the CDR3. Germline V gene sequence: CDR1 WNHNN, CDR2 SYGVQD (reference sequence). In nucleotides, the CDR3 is TGCGCCAGCAGTGAAGTGGTACCGATTAACACCACTAATGAAAAACTGTTTTTT. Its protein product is CASSEVVPINTTNEKLFF.

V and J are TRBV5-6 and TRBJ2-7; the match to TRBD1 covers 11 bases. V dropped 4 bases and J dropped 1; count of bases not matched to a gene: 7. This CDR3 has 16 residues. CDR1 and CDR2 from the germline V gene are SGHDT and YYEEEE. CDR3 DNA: TGTGCCAGCAGCAGAGGACAGGGGGCCTCTTCCTACGAGCAGTACTTC. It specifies CASSRGQGASSYEQYF.

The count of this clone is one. DNA of the CDR3: TGTGCCACGAATAGCGGGAGATCCTACAATGAGCAGTTCTTC. Amino acids: CATNSGRSYNEQFF. The V gene is TRBV24-1, the J gene TRBJ2-1; 9 bases agree with TRBD2. Germline values: CDR1 KGHDR, CDR2 SFDVKD. CDR3 length: 14 amino acids. With 10 bases clipped from V and 1 base from J, the junction kept 4 bases outside the gene matches.

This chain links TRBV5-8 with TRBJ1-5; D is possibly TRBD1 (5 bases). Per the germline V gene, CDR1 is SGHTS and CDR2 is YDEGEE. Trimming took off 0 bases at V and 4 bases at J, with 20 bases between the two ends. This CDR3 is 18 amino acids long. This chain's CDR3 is CASSLAGGTYRLNQPQHF. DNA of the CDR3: TGTGCCAGCAGCTTGGCCGGAGGGACCTATCGCTTAAATCAGCCCCAGCATTTT.

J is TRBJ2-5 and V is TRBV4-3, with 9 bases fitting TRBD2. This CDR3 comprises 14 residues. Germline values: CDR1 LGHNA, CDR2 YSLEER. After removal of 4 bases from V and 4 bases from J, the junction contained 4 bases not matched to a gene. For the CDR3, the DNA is TGCGCCAGCAGCCTGGGGACTAGCCTAGAGACCCAGTACTTC. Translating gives CASSLGTSLETQYF.

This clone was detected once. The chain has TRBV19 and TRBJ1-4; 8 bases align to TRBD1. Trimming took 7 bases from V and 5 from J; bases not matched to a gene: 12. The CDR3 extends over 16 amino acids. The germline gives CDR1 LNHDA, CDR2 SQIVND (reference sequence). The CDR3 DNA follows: TGTGCCAGTATCCGGGACAGGTATCGGTCGAATGAAAAACTGTTTTTT. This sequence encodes CASIRDRYRSNEKLFF.

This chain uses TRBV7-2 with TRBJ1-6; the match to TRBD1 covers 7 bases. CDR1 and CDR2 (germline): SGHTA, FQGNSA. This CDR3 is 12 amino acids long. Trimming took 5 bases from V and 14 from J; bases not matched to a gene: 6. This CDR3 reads CASSRDRRSLHF. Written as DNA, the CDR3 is TGTGCCAGCAGCCGGGACAGAAGGTCCCTCCACTTT.

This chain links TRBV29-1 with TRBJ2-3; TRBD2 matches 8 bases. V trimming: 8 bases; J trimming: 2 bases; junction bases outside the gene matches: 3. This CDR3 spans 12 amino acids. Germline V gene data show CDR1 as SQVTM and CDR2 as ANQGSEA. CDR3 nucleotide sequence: TGCAGCTCTAGCGGGCCCACAGATACGCAGTATTTT. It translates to CSSSGPTDTQYF.

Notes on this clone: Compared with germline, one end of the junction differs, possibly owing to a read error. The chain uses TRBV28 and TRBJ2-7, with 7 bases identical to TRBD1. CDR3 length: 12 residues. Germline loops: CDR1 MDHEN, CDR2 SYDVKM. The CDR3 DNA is TGTGCCAGCAGCGAACTTCCGGGACAGCGAAACTTC. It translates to CASSELPGQRNF.

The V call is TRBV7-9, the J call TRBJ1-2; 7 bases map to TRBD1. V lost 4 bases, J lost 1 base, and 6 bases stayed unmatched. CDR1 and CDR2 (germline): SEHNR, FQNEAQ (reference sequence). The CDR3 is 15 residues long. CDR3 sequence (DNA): TGTGCCAGCAGCTATATGACAGGGCTTAACTATGGCTACACCTTC. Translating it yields CASSYMTGLNYGYTF.

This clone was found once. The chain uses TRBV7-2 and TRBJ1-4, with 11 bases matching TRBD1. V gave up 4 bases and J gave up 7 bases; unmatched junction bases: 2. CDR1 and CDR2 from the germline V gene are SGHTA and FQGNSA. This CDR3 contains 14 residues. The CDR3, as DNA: TGTGCCAGCAGCTCCGGGACAGGGGGTGAAAAACTGTTTTTT. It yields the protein CASSSGTGGEKLFF.

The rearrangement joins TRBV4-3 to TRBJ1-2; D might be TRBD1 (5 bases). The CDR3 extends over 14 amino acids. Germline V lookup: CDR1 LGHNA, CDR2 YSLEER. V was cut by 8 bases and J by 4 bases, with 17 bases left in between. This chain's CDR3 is CASGGSGSTYGYTF. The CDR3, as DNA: TGCGCCAGCGGAGGGTCAGGGTCTACCTATGGCTACACCTTC.

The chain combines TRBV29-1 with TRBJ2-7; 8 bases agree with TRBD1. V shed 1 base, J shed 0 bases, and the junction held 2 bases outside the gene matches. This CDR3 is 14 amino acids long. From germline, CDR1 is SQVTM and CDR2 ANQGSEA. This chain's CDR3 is CSVEGDRNSYEQYF. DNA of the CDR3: TGCAGCGTTGAAGGGGACAGGAACTCCTACGAGCAGTACTTC.

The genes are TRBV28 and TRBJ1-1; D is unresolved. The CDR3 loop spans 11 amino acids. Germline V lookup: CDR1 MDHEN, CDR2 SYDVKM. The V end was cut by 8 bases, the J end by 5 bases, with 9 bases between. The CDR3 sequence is CASQSGTEAFF. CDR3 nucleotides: TGTGCCAGCCAAAGCGGGACTGAAGCTTTCTTT. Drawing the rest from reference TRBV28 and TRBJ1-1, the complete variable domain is DVKVTQSSRYLVKRTGEKVFLECVQDMDHENMFWYRQDPGLGLRLIYFSYDVKMKEKGDIPEGYSVSREKKERFSLILESASTNQTSMYLCASQSGTEAFFGQGTRLTVV.

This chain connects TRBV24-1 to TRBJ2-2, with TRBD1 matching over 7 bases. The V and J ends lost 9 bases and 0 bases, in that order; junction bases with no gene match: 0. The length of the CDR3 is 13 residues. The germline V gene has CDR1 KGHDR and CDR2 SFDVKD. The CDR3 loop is CATGQANTGELFF. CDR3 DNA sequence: TGTGCCACCGGACAGGCGAACACCGGGGAGCTGTTTTTT.

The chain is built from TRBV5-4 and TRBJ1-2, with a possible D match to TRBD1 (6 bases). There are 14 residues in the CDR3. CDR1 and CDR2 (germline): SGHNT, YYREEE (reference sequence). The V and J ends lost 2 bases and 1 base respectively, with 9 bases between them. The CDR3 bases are TGTGCCAGCAGCTTTGGACAGATTAACTATGGCTACACCTTC. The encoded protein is CASSFGQINYGYTF. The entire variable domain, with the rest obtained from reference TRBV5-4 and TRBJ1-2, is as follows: ETGVTQSPTHLIKTRGQQVTLRCSSQSGHNTVSWYQQALGQGPQFIFQYYREEENGRGNFPPRFSGLQFPNYSSELNVNALELDDSALYLCASSFGQINYGYTFGSGTRLTVV.

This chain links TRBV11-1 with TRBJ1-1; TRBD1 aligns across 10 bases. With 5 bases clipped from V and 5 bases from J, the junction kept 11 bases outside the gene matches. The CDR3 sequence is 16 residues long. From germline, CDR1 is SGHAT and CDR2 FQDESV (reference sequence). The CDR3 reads CASSRSQGQGRTEAFF. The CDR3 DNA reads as TGTGCCAGCAGCAGGAGCCAGGGACAGGGGAGGACTGAAGCTTTCTTT.

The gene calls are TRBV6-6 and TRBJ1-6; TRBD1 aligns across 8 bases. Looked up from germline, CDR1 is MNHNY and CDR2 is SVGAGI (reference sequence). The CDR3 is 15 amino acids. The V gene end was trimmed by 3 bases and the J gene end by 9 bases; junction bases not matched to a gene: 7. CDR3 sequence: CASSYTGGKGSPLHF. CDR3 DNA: TGTGCCAGCAGTTATACAGGGGGTAAGGGTTCACCCCTCCACTTT.

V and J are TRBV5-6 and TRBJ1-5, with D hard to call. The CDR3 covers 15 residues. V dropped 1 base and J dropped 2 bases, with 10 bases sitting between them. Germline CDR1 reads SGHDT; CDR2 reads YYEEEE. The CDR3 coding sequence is TGTGCCAGCAGCTTGACAGTGGAGGGCAATCAGCCCCAGCATTTT. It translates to CASSLTVEGNQPQHF.

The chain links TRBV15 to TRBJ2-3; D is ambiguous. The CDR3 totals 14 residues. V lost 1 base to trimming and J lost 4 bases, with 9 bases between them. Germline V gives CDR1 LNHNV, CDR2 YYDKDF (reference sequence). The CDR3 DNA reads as TGTGCCACCAGCAGAGTCGCGTCCCCAGATACGCAGTATTTT. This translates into CATSRVASPDTQYF.

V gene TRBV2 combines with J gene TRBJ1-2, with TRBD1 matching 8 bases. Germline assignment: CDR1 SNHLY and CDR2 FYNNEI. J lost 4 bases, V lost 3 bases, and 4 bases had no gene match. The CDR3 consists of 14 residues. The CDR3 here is CASSDRGLFYGYTF. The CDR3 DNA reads TGTGCCAGCAGTGACAGGGGGCTTTTCTATGGCTACACCTTC. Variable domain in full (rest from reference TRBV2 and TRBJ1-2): EPEVTQTPSHQVTQMGQEVILRCVPISNHLYFYWYRQILGQKVEFLVSFYNNEISEKSEIFDDQFSVERPDGSNFTLKIRSTKLEDSAMYFCASSDRGLFYGYTFGSGTRLTVV.

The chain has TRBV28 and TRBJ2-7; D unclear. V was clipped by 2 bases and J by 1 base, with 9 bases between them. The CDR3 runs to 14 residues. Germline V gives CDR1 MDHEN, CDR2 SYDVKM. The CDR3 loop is CASSLGLRSYEQYF. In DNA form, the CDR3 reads TGTGCCAGCAGTTTAGGTTTGAGGTCCTACGAGCAGTACTTC.

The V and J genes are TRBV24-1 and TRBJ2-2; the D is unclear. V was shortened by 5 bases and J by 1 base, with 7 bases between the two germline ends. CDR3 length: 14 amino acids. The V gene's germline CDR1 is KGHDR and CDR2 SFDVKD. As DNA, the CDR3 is TGTGCCACCAGTGGTGGAGTGAACACCGGGGAGCTGTTTTTT. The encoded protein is CATSGGVNTGELFF.

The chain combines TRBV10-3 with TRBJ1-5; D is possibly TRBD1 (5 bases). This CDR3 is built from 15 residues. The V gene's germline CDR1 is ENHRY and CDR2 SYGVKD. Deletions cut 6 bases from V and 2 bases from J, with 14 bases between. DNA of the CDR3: TGTGCCATCAGATCCCAGGGCTTCGGCAATCAGCCCCAGCATTTT. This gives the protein CAIRSQGFGNQPQHF.

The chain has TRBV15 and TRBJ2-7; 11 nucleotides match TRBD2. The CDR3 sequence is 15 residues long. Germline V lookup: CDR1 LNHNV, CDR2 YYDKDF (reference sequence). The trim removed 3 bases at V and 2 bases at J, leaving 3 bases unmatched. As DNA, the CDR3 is TGTGCCACCAGCAGTGGGACTAGCGGCCCCTACGAGCAGTACTTC. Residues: CATSSGTSGPYEQYF.

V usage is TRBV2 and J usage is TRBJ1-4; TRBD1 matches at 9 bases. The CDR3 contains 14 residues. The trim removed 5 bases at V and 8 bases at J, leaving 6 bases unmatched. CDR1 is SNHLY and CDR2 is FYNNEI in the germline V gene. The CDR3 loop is CASSTGGRGEKLFF. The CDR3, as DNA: TGTGCCAGCAGTACAGGGGGCCGAGGGGAAAAACTGTTTTTT.

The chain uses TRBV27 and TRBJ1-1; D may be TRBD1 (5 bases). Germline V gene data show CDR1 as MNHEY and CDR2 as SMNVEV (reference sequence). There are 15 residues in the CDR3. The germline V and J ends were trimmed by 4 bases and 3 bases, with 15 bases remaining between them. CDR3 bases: TGTGCCAGCAGTTCCTCCCGACAGACGCACACTGAAGCTTTCTTT. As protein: CASSSSRQTHTEAFF.

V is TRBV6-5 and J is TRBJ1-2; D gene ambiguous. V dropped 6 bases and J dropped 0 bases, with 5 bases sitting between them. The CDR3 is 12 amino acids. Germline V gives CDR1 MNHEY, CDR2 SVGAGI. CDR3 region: CASSPANYGYTF. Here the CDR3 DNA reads TGTGCCAGCAGCCCAGCTAACTATGGCTACACCTTC.